This entry concerns a single TCR beta chain. Its matching antigen is unknown. The CDR3 loop spans 13 amino acids. The ends were cut back, 10 bases at V and 5 bases at J, with 18 bases in the middle. Time point described: healthy volunteer bleed at 2 weeks. Unfractionated whole blood served as the source for total RNA extraction. This specimen belongs to a study of human T cells and chemical hapten exposure. Background on the study: Mainly, slight library volume differences in the pool made TCR yields vary. Study-level findings and limits: DPC sensitization produced no change in TCRs with frequency above 1 in 1000.

The library attached unique molecular identifiers to individual cDNA molecules. Using its own MiXCR run on the RACE reads, TCRdb lists one record per CDR3 protein. The profile shows roughly 130,000 distinct CDR3 sequences, about 9.4% of them singletons. The chain uses TRBV23-1 and TRBJ2-7, with D maybe TRBD2 (5 bases). TRBV23-1 is given ORF status, its function remaining uncertain. Sequences were obtained from whole blood. This TCR came from a male donor in good health. Some clones in this sample may be carry-over from other donors' samples. CDR3 amino acids: CATATKNGDEQYF. In DNA form, the CDR3 reads TGCGCCACAGCCACGAAGAACGGGGACGAGCAGTACTTC.